The source of this T cell receptor (beta chain) is a study of T cell responses to AZD1222 COVID-19 vaccine. This clone appeared once. The assay was immunoSEQ multiplex PCR, and TCRdb's table has in-frame clones only and misses some. Of about 150,000 clones listed, about 91% are singletons. The germline V and J ends were trimmed by 0 bases and 2 bases, with 12 bases remaining between them. The CDR3 loop spans 16 amino acids. Per germline, CDR1 SGHDT and CDR2 YYEEEE. Sequencing used peripheral blood, obtained on day 0 of AZD1222 vaccination. This receptor was obtained from an adult in good health. This rearrangement joins TRBV5-6 to TRBJ2-1; D is perhaps TRBD2 (5 bases). CDR3 loop: CASSLGASSPYNEQFF. The CDR3 DNA sequence: TGTGCCAGCAGCTTGGGGGCTAGCTCCCCCTACAATGAGCAGTTCTTC.